These 20 T cell receptor beta chains share one sample of origin, sequenced in a study of CD8 T cells in Susac syndrome. It was with random hexamers that about 0.45 to 1 ug RNA was reverse transcribed. TCRdb reprocessed the immunoSEQ multiplex PCR reads with MiXCR, giving one entry per CDR3 protein. The data contain 150,000 to 200,000 distinct CDR3 sequences, approximately 96% of them seen just once; the ten biggest clones take up roughly 0.16%. Sample: CD8+ T cells from PBMCs. The source is a human donor with multiple sclerosis.

The J gene is TRBJ2-1, the V gene TRBV5-1, with 9 nucleotides matching TRBD2. The germline V gene encodes CDR1 SGHRS and CDR2 YFSETQ. The CDR3 covers 15 residues. With V trimmed by 0 bases and J by 6 bases, 4 bases remained unmatched. The CDR3 spells CASSLDSGGRNEQFF. For the CDR3, the DNA is TGCGCCAGCAGCTTGGATAGCGGGGGCCGCAATGAGCAGTTCTTC.

This chain joins TRBV27 and TRBJ2-7; D may be TRBD2 (5 bases). V lost 2 bases and J 4 bases, leaving 18 bases between the germline ends. The CDR3 runs 16 residues. The germline CDR1 and CDR2 sequences are MNHEY and SMNVEV (reference sequence). The CDR3 coding sequence is TGTGCCAGCAGTTTAGCCGGGGAATATCGGGCTTACGAGCAGTACTTC. Translated: CASSLAGEYRAYEQYF.

The rearrangement uses TRBV28 and TRBJ2-7, with D perhaps matching TRBD2 (5 bases). CDR3 length: 14 residues. Germline V lookup: CDR1 MDHEN, CDR2 SYDVKM. V was cut by 4 bases and J by 2 bases, with 12 bases left in between. The CDR3 region is CASSSRTSPYEQYF. CDR3 nucleotides: TGTGCCAGCAGTTCTAGGACTTCACCCTACGAGCAGTACTTC.

The chain is built from TRBV19 and TRBJ2-3; 9 nucleotides agree with TRBD2. The CDR3 spans 15 residues. V lost 5 bases to trimming and J lost 4 bases; unmatched junction nucleotides: 7. Germline values: CDR1 LNHDA, CDR2 SQIVND (reference sequence). The DNA for the CDR3 is TGTGCCAGTAGTGCCGAGCGGGAGGCGGCAGATACGCAGTATTTT. Protein: CASSAEREAADTQYF.

The J gene is TRBJ2-7, the V gene TRBV9; weak D call: TRBD2 (6 bases). V lost 0 bases and J lost 2, with 12 bases in between. This CDR3 is 15 amino acids long. Per the germline V gene, CDR1 is SGDLS and CDR2 is YYNGEE. This CDR3 reads CASSVGRETTYEQYF. DNA for the CDR3: TGTGCCAGCAGCGTAGGGAGGGAGACTACCTACGAGCAGTACTTC.

This clonotype showed up just once. The CDR3: CASSFLRGGNEQFF. CDR3 bases: TGTGCCAGCAGCTTTCTGCGGGGGGGCAATGAGCAGTTCTTC. The chain links TRBV7-2 to TRBJ2-1, with 9 bases fitting TRBD2. With V trimmed by 3 bases and J by 6 bases, 3 bases remained unmatched. The length of the CDR3 is 14 residues. Germline values: CDR1 SGHTA, CDR2 FQGNSA.

The rearrangement uses TRBV29-1 and TRBJ2-1; either TRBD1 or TRBD2 may fit D (5 bases each). The CDR3 length is 11 residues. CDR1 is SQVTM and CDR2 is ANQGSEA in the germline V gene. V lost 4 bases to trimming and J lost 9 bases, with 10 bases between them. The CDR3 bases are TGCAGCGTTGGGGGACCGCGTGAGCAGTTCTTC. It is translated as CSVGGPREQFF.

The chain recombines TRBV2 with TRBJ2-5, with TRBD1 matching 9 bases. Germline lookup yields CDR1 SNHLY and CDR2 FYNNEI. V gave up 6 bases and J gave up 3 bases; unmatched junction bases: 8. The length of the CDR3 is 15 residues. The CDR3 sequence is CASRRTTGGEETQYF. The CDR3 bases are TGTGCCAGCAGGAGGACCACAGGGGGCGAAGAGACCCAGTACTTC.

This chain connects TRBV9 to TRBJ1-1; the D gene is possibly TRBD1 (5 bases). Trimming cost V 4 bases and J 6 bases, with 13 bases left between them. CDR1 is SGDLS and CDR2 is YYNGEE in the germline V gene. The CDR3 length is 13 residues. The CDR3 spells CASSPPRGPEAFF. The CDR3 region has the DNA TGTGCCAGCAGCCCCCCGAGGGGCCCTGAAGCTTTCTTT.

Only one count was recorded for this clonotype. The chain recombines TRBV6-5 with TRBJ2-7; possible D gene TRBD2, 6 bases. The germline V gene has CDR1 MNHEY and CDR2 SVGAGI. There are 13 residues in the CDR3. Trimming removed 5 bases at V and 3 bases at J, with 11 bases between. CDR3 sequence (DNA): TGTGCCAGCAGTGGAACTAGCAGCTACGAGCAGTACTTC. It yields the protein CASSGTSSYEQYF.

This chain joins TRBV29-1 and TRBJ2-7; 10 positions agree with TRBD2. Germline assignment: CDR1 SQVTM and CDR2 ANQGSEA. CDR3 length: 16 amino acids. The ends lost 2 bases at V and 4 bases at J; junction bases unmatched: 11. CDR3 sequence (DNA): TGCAGCGTTGAACCCGCCTCTAGCGGGAGTTCGTACGAGCAGTACTTC. Translation gives CSVEPASSGSSYEQYF.

The chain employs TRBV11-2 and TRBJ2-1; D unresolved. The CDR3 is 12 residues long. Between the trimmed V and J ends, which lost 1 base and 9 bases, there was a span of 7 bases. The germline CDR1 and CDR2 sequences are SGHAT and FQNNGV. The CDR3 is CASSLGPPEQFF. The CDR3 DNA follows: TGTGCCAGCAGCTTAGGGCCTCCTGAGCAGTTCTTC. Full variable domain (rest looked up from reference TRBV11-2 and TRBJ2-1): EAGVAQSPRYKIIEKRQSVAFWCNPISGHATLYWYQQILGQGPKLLIQFQNNGVVDDSQLPKDRFSAERLKGVDSTLKIQPAKLEDSAVYLCASSLGPPEQFFGPGTRLTVL.

CDR3 protein: CASGLFYRGRGQPQHF. The CDR3 nucleotides read TGTGCTAGTGGTTTGTTCTACAGGGGGCGAGGTCAGCCCCAGCATTTT. V gene TRBV12-5 combines with J gene TRBJ1-5; 9 bases match TRBD1. This CDR3 is 16 amino acids long. Germline trimming cut 2 bases from V and 6 bases from J; bases unmatched to any gene: 8. Germline V gene sequence: CDR1 LGHNT, CDR2 FRNRAP.

The chain couples TRBV4-1 to TRBJ1-6; D gene ambiguous. There are 13 residues in the CDR3. The germline V gene encodes CDR1 MGHRA and CDR2 YSYEKL. V was clipped by 4 bases and J by 8 bases, with 9 bases between them. CDR3 DNA: TGCGCCAGCAGCCTTGGAGTTGATTCACCCCTCCACTTT. This encodes CASSLGVDSPLHF.

V gene TRBV5-1 combines with J gene TRBJ1-6; TRBD1 agrees at 9 bases. Germline CDR1 is SGHRS and CDR2 is YFSETQ. This CDR3 contains 16 residues. Unmatched junction bases numbered 9, after V lost 4 bases and J lost 7 bases. CDR3 sequence reads: CASSPTTGTGNSPLHF. The CDR3 nucleotides read TGCGCCAGCAGCCCGACTACCGGGACAGGGAATTCACCCCTCCACTTT.

The chain recombines TRBV20-1 with TRBJ2-3, with TRBD2 identical over 11 bases. The germline gives CDR1 DFQATT, CDR2 SNEGSKA (reference sequence). V was clipped by 0 bases and J by 4 bases; unmatched bases: 6. The CDR3 covers 16 residues. CDR3 coding DNA: TGCAGTGCTAGAGACTTACTAGCGGGAGCCCCAGATACGCAGTATTTT. Amino acids: CSARDLLAGAPDTQYF.

V is TRBV7-8 and J is TRBJ1-5; unclear D gene. Germline V gene sequence: CDR1 SGHVS, CDR2 FQNEAQ. V lost 1 base and J 2 bases, leaving 12 bases between the germline ends. This CDR3 has 16 residues. DNA for the CDR3: TGTGCCAGCAGCTTAGTAGTGGTCGCTGGCAATCAGCCCCAGCATTTT. As protein: CASSLVVVAGNQPQHF. The entire variable domain, with the rest obtained from reference TRBV7-8 and TRBJ1-5, is as follows: GAGVSQSPRYKVAKRGQDVALRCDPISGHVSLFWYQQALGQGPEFLTYFQNEAQLDKSGLPSDRFFAERPEGSVSTLKIQRTQQEDSAVYLCASSLVVVAGNQPQHFGDGTRLSIL.

This clonotype was detected only once. V and J are TRBV20-1 and TRBJ1-6; weak D call: TRBD1 (6 bases). Trimming left V 7 bases short and J 2 bases short, with 24 bases between. The CDR3 is 18 residues long. Germline CDR1 DFQATT, CDR2 SNEGSKA (reference sequence). The CDR3 spells CSVSTGHPGSAYNSPLHF. CDR3 DNA: TGCAGTGTATCGACGGGACACCCGGGGAGTGCCTATAATTCACCCCTCCACTTT.

This chain connects TRBV27 to TRBJ2-3; D gene ambiguous. The CDR3 length is 13 residues. CDR1 and CDR2 (germline): MNHEY, SMNVEV (reference sequence). Trimming removed 7 bases at V and 6 bases at J, with 14 bases between. CDR3 loop: CASTPGPSDTQYF. The CDR3 bases are TGTGCCAGCACGCCTGGGCCCTCCGATACGCAGTATTTT.

This rearrangement joins TRBV15 to TRBJ2-4; 9 nucleotides align to TRBD1. After removal of 0 bases from V and 8 bases from J, the junction contained 8 bases not matched to a gene. Per the germline V gene, CDR1 is LNHNV and CDR2 is YYDKDF (reference sequence). The CDR3 is 16 residues long. CDR3: CATSRDLDRGWDIQYF. CDR3 nucleotides: TGTGCCACCAGCAGAGATTTGGACAGGGGCTGGGACATTCAGTACTTC.